What follows describes a single T cell receptor (beta chain). The study drew participants aged about 18 to 90 years from roughly 25 US areas. Symptom resolution, clearance, or two negative PCRs marked donors in Cohort 3 as recovered. The data are from a study of blood T cell repertoires in COVID-19. Turning to the study itself: PBMCs, B-cell-depleted T cells, or T cells provided the cDNA or gDNA that made up the material.

The CDR3 sequence is 13 residues long. From germline, CDR1 is GTSNPN and CDR2 SVGIG (reference sequence). The ends were cut back, 4 bases at V and 1 base at J, with 9 bases in the middle. Data came from immunoSEQ multiplex PCR; TCRdb stores just in-frame clones and leaves some out. The sample consists of about 280,000 clones, less than 85% of them appearing once. The sequenced material came from PBMCs or T cells enriched from blood (not recorded which). J is TRBJ2-3 and V is TRBV30, with D possibly matching TRBD1 (6 bases). This clonotype originated in a woman aged 50 to 60 who had recovered from COVID-19. This CDR3 is CAWTGVRTDTQYF. The CDR3 bases are TGTGCCTGGACAGGGGTCCGCACAGATACGCAGTATTTT.